Shown below are 11 T cell receptor beta chains from a single sample sequenced in a study of tumor-infiltrating lymphocytes in localized non-small cell lung cancer. Assay used: immunoSEQ multiplex PCR; TCRdb lists only in-frame clones, some missing. The sample records about 16,000 clones, 60% to 85% being singletons. The sample was lung tumor tissue. Source of these receptors: a human donor with non-small cell lung cancer.

The chain's CDR3 is CASSLGGNYEQYF. As DNA, the CDR3 is TGTGCCAGCAGCTTAGGAGGGAACTACGAGCAGTACTTC. J is TRBJ2-7 and V is TRBV11-3, with D possibly TRBD2 on 5 matching bases. CDR1 is SGHNT, CDR2 YENEEA, per germline. The CDR3 is 13 amino acids. V lost 1 base and J lost 3, with 7 bases in between.

This chain uses TRBV7-2 with TRBJ1-1; a weak D match, TRBD1 (5 bases). Trimming took 2 bases from V and 5 from J, leaving 12 bases between them. The CDR3 covers 14 residues. Germline loops: CDR1 SGHTA, CDR2 FQGNSA. Written as DNA, the CDR3 is TGTGCCAGCAGCTTACCAGGGAGGGTGACTGAAGCTTTCTTT. It specifies CASSLPGRVTEAFF. Full variable domain (missing parts from reference TRBV7-2 and TRBJ1-1): GAGVSQSPSNKVTEKGKDVELRCDPISGHTALYWYRQSLGQGLEFLIYFQGNSAPDKSGLPSDRFSAERTGGSVSTLTIQRTQQEDSAVYLCASSLPGRVTEAFFGQGTRLTVV.

The count of this clone is one. CDR3 in amino acids: CASSSARGWGYTF. The CDR3 bases are TGTGCCAGCAGCTCGGCCAGGGGCTGGGGCTACACCTTC. This chain joins TRBV14 and TRBJ1-2; D is possibly TRBD1 (6 bases). Germline values: CDR1 SGHDN, CDR2 FVKESK. CDR3 length equals 13 residues. The V and J ends lost 5 bases and 8 bases respectively, with 15 bases between them.

Remarks on this clone: Germline is not matched at one junction end, which may reflect a read error. The rearrangement joins TRBV7-2 to TRBJ2-7; TRBD2 aligns across 12 bases. Germline V gene data show CDR1 as SGHTA and CDR2 as FQGNSA. The CDR3 sequence is 15 residues long. The CDR3 sequence is CASSLAGGPIYEQYF. CDR3 in DNA: TGTGCCAGCAGCCTAGCGGGAGGGCCGATCTACGAGCAGTACTTC.

The chain employs TRBV10-2 and TRBJ2-1, with 8 bases fitting TRBD2. CDR3 length: 14 amino acids. V shed 7 bases, J shed 10 bases, and the junction held 12 bases outside the gene matches. In germline, CDR1 is WSHSY, CDR2 SAAADI. CDR3 region: CASKDGGGMEEQFF. CDR3 coding DNA: TGCGCCAGCAAAGACGGCGGGGGGATGGAAGAGCAGTTCTTC.

The V call is TRBV9, the J call TRBJ2-1, with D tentatively TRBD1 (6 bases). Deletions cut 4 bases from V and 1 base from J, with 12 bases between. CDR3 length: 15 amino acids. Germline assignment: CDR1 SGDLS and CDR2 YYNGEE. The DNA of the CDR3 is TGTGCCAGCAGCTTACAGGGACCTTCCTACAATGAGCAGTTCTTC. Its translation is CASSLQGPSYNEQFF.

The CDR3 region has the DNA TGTGCCACAGGGCAGAACACCGGGGAGCTGTTTTTT. Translation: CATGQNTGELFF. This chain connects TRBV19 to TRBJ2-2, with a tentative D call TRBD1 (5 bases). Trimming stripped 10 bases from V and 1 base from J, with 7 bases between. The CDR3 loop spans 12 amino acids. The V gene's germline CDR1 is LNHDA and CDR2 SQIVND (reference sequence).

The chain uses TRBV9 and TRBJ2-2, with 7 bases identical to TRBD2. V was pared by 0 bases and J by 5 bases, with 4 bases of the junction left unmatched. Germline V lookup: CDR1 SGDLS, CDR2 YYNGEE. This CDR3 contains 15 residues. CDR3 amino acids: CASSVGGGRTGELFF. CDR3 nucleotide sequence: TGTGCCAGCAGCGTAGGGGGGGGTAGGACCGGGGAGCTGTTTTTT.

This clone has only one observation. The V call is TRBV2, the J call TRBJ2-7; TRBD1 or TRBD2 may be the D gene (5 bases each). The germline V gene has CDR1 SNHLY and CDR2 FYNNEI. This CDR3 contains 16 residues. Trimming took off 6 bases at V and 0 bases at J, with 18 bases between the two ends. CDR3 in DNA: TGTGCCAGCAGACCATCCCGGGACCGCAGCTCCTACGAGCAGTACTTC. Protein sequence: CASRPSRDRSSYEQYF.

This chain connects TRBV2 to TRBJ2-7; D perhaps matches TRBD1 (6 bases). This CDR3 is 12 amino acids long. Germline-derived CDR1 and CDR2 are SNHLY and FYNNEI. Trimming shortened V by 6 bases and J by 9 bases, and 15 bases separated the two germline ends. The CDR3 DNA sequence: TGTGCCAGCAGACTCAACTCAGGGGTGCAGTACTTC. This translates into CASRLNSGVQYF.

This chain joins TRBV27 and TRBJ2-1, with D tentatively TRBD2 (6 bases). CDR3 length: 16 amino acids. Germline-derived CDR1 and CDR2 are MNHEY and SMNVEV (reference sequence). V was shortened by 1 base and J by 3 bases, with 13 bases between the two germline ends. The CDR3, as DNA: TGTGCCAGCAGTTTATACGGGGGTAATTACTACAATGAGCAGTTCTTC. Its translation is CASSLYGGNYYNEQFF.